Following are 17 T cell receptor beta chains from one sample sequenced in a study of naive and memory T cell subsets. Whole blood, around 2.5 ml, came from adult healthy volunteers. For blood and skin samples, reverse transcription used TCR alpha and beta constant primers. MiXCR, applied by TCRdb to the 5' RACE reads, yields one record per CDR3 protein. The sample contains over 20,000 distinct CDR3 sequences, 20% to 25% of which appear only once. Receptors originate from a female donor in good health.

This clonotype was seen a few times. J is TRBJ1-1 and V is TRBV29-1; D possibly corresponds to TRBD1 (5 bases). Per the germline V gene, CDR1 is SQVTM and CDR2 is ANQGSEA. Trimming pared 4 bases from V and 4 bases from J, leaving 16 bases between. The CDR3 spans 14 residues. CDR3 nucleotides: TGCAGCGTTGCCCCCCGGGGGTCAGGCACTGAAGCTTTCTTT. It translates to CSVAPRGSGTEAFF.

The chain joins TRBV5-1 to TRBJ2-7; D gene uncertain. From germline, CDR1 is SGHRS and CDR2 YFSETQ. The CDR3 length is 15 residues. Trimming shortened V by 4 bases and J by 1 base, and 15 bases separated the two germline ends. The CDR3 DNA follows: TGCGCCAGCAGCATGGATCCCGGACGGTCCTACGAGCAGTACTTC. It specifies CASSMDPGRSYEQYF.

This rearrangement joins TRBV12-3 or TRBV12-4 to TRBJ1-5, with D unresolved. CDR3 length equals 15 residues. Trimming stripped 6 bases from V and 10 bases from J, with 22 bases between. The CDR3 protein is CASRSNRARGNPQHF. CDR3 DNA sequence: TGTGCCAGCAGGTCTAACCGGGCCCGCGGGAACCCCCAGCATTTT.

This clonotype was picked up one time. Being one base from a much bigger clone, this may be a read error. The chain carries TRBV20-1 and TRBJ2-5, with 7 nucleotides matching TRBD1. The CDR3 spans 13 residues. CDR1 and CDR2 (germline): DFQATT, SNEGSKA (reference sequence). V lost 8 bases, J lost 2 bases, and 8 bases stayed unmatched. The CDR3 DNA reads TGCAGTACCAACAGGGGTGGGCAAGAGACCCAGTACTTC. This codes for CSTNRGGQETQYF.

This clonotype has just a few counts. The genes are TRBV6-4 and TRBJ2-3; 8 nucleotides line up with TRBD2. The CDR3 runs to 15 residues. J lost 5 bases, V lost 6 bases, and 10 bases had no gene match. Germline CDR1 reads MRHNA; CDR2 reads SNTAGT. This CDR3 is CASSTTSGGGDTQYF. CDR3 nucleotides: TGTGCCAGCAGCACCACTAGCGGAGGGGGAGATACGCAGTATTTT.

This clonotype is medium-sized in the sample. This rearrangement joins TRBV15 to TRBJ2-5; no clear D. Germline V lookup: CDR1 LNHNV, CDR2 YYDKDF (reference sequence). The CDR3 extends over 14 amino acids. The V end was cut by 3 bases, the J end by 5 bases, with 13 bases between. CDR3 amino acids: CATSRDPSGETQYF. The CDR3 nucleotides are TGTGCCACCAGCAGGGATCCCTCTGGGGAGACCCAGTACTTC.

CDR3 in DNA: TGCAGTGCTAAGGGACTCCGCACGCAGTATTTT. Encoded protein: CSAKGLRTQYF. The J gene is TRBJ2-3, the V gene TRBV20-1, with D maybe TRBD2 (6 bases). The CDR3 runs to 11 residues. Trimming took off 4 bases at V and 9 bases at J, with 11 bases between the two ends. CDR1 and CDR2 from the germline V gene are DFQATT and SNEGSKA (reference sequence).

This chain joins TRBV10-3 and TRBJ2-7; TRBD2 is a possible D gene (6 bases). Trimming cost V 8 bases and J 6 bases, with 14 bases left between them. Germline CDR1 ENHRY, CDR2 SYGVKD. This CDR3 is 12 amino acids long. CDR3 in amino acids: CAIGTQKGEQYF. CDR3 DNA: TGTGCCATCGGGACTCAAAAGGGCGAGCAGTACTTC.

The table lists this clonotype with many counts. The chain combines TRBV27 with TRBJ1-5; D remains unclear. CDR3 length: 12 amino acids. Germline CDR1 is MNHEY and CDR2 is SMNVEV (reference sequence). Deletions cut 8 bases from V and 4 bases from J, with 9 bases between. CDR3 sequence reads: CASLIENQPQHF. Written as DNA, the CDR3 is TGTGCCAGCCTAATTGAAAATCAGCCCCAGCATTTT.

This clonotype has a handful of counts. A clone one base away is much larger, so this may be a read error. V usage is TRBV7-2 and J usage is TRBJ1-6; D may be TRBD1 (6 bases). Germline V CDR1 and CDR2: SGHTA, FQGNSA. The CDR3 is made up of 16 amino acids. Here the CDR3 DNA reads TGTGCCAGCAGCTTAGCGCCCCCGGGGGCTAATTCACCCCTCAACTTT. This translates into CASSLAPPGANSPLNF.

In this sample, this clonotype is medium-sized. The chain links TRBV7-2 to TRBJ2-7; 11 positions match TRBD1. Losses at the gene ends were 0 bases for V and 4 bases for J; bases not matched to a gene: 5. This CDR3 has 16 residues. Germline V lookup: CDR1 SGHTA, CDR2 FQGNSA. CDR3 nucleotide sequence: TGTGCCAGCAGCTTAGCCCCCGGGACAGGGGGATACGAGCAGTACTTC. Its translation is CASSLAPGTGGYEQYF.

This clonotype has ten or more counts. The V and J genes are TRBV12-2 and TRBJ1-2; the table's D call of TRBD1 was not tested on the DNA. TRBV12-2 is marked as a pseudogene. This CDR3 region has 15 residues. The CDR3 DNA is TGTGCAAGTCGCTTAGCCACAGGAAGGATCTATGGCTACACCTTC. Amino acids: CASRLATGRIYGYTF.

There are a few counts of this clonotype. This chain connects TRBV20-1 to TRBJ2-3; 7 bases match TRBD1. The length of the CDR3 is 12 residues. Germline CDR1 is DFQATT and CDR2 is SNEGSKA (reference sequence). CDR3 sequence reads: CSTGVVTDTQYF. The CDR3 DNA is TGCAGCACAGGGGTGGTGACAGATACGCAGTATTTT.

This rearrangement joins TRBV9 to TRBJ1-1; D possibly corresponds to TRBD1 (5 bases). This CDR3 has 13 residues. Germline loops: CDR1 SGDLS, CDR2 YYNGEE. Trimming removed 0 bases at V and 6 bases at J, with 9 bases between. The CDR3, as DNA: TGTGCCAGCAGCGTAGACGACAGTTCTGAAGCTTTCTTT. Its protein is CASSVDDSSEAFF. Combining the CDR3 with reference TRBV9 and TRBJ1-1 gives the whole variable domain DSGVTQTPKHLITATGQRVTLRCSPRSGDLSVYWYQQSLDQGLQFLIQYYNGEERAKGNILERFSAQQFPDLHSELNLSSLELGDSALYFCASSVDDSSEAFFGQGTRLTVV.

This sequence joins TRBV20-1 and TRBJ1-1, with D unclear. Per germline, CDR1 DFQATT and CDR2 SNEGSKA (reference sequence). The V end lost 6 bases, the J end lost 1 base, and 12 bases lay between the germline ends. The CDR3 has 13 amino acids. The CDR3 DNA reads as TGCAGTGCGGGCGGGGAGGGGAACACTGAAGCTTTCTTT. This codes for CSAGGEGNTEAFF.

This clonotype was seen at least ten times. The CDR3 spells CASVKTLSEQYF. The CDR3 nucleotides are TGTGCCAGCGTTAAAACCCTCAGCGAGCAGTACTTC. The J gene is TRBJ2-7, the V gene TRBV7-2, with no clear D. CDR3 length: 12 amino acids. In germline, CDR1 is SGHTA, CDR2 FQGNSA. Deletions cut 8 bases from V and 6 bases from J, with 14 bases between.

Relative to its sample, this clonotype is medium-sized (0.01 to 0.1%). V is TRBV11-2 and J is TRBJ2-5; D call uncertain. Germline V gene data show CDR1 as SGHAT and CDR2 as FQNNGV. V dropped 1 base and J dropped 5 bases, with 8 bases sitting between them. The CDR3 consists of 13 residues. The CDR3 sequence: CASSLVRLETQYF. CDR3 sequence (DNA): TGTGCCAGCAGCTTAGTGCGTTTGGAGACCCAGTACTTC.